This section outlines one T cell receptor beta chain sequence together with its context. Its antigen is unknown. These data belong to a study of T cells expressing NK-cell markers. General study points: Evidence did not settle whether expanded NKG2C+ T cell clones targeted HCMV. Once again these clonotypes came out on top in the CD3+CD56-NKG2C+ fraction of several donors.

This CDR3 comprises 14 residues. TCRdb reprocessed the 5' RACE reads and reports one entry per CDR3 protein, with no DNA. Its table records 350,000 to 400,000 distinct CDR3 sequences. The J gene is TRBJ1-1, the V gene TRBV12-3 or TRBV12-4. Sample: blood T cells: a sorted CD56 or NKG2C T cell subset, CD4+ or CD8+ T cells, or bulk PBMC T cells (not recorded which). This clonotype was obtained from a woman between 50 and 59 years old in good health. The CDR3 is CASSFAGPRLEAFF.